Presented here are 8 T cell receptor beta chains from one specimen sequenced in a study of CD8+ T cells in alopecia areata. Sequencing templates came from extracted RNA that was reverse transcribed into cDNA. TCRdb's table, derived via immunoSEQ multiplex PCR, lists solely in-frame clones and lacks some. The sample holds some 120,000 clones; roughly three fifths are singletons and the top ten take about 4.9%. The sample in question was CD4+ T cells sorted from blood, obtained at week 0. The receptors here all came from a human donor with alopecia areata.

The CDR3 DNA reads TGTGCCAGCAGCTTACAGGGGCATTACGAGCAGTACTTC. Translating gives CASSLQGHYEQYF. The chain uses TRBV7-2 and TRBJ2-7, with a tentative D call TRBD1 (6 bases). There are 13 residues in the CDR3. Germline V gene lookup returns CDR1 SGHTA and CDR2 FQGNSA. Trimming removed 2 bases from V and 4 bases from J, with 9 bases in between.

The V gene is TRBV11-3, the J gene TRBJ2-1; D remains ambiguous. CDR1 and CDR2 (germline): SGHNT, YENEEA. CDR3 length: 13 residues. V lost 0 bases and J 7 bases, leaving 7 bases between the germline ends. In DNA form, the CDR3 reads TGTGCCAGCAGCTTAGACGCCGGGAATGAGCAGTTCTTC. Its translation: CASSLDAGNEQFF.

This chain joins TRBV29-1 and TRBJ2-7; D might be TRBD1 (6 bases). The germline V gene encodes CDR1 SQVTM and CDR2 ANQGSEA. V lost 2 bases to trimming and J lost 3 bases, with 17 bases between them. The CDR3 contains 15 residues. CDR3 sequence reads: CSVEWPTGACYEQYF. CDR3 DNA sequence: TGCAGCGTTGAATGGCCGACAGGAGCCTGCTACGAGCAGTACTTC.

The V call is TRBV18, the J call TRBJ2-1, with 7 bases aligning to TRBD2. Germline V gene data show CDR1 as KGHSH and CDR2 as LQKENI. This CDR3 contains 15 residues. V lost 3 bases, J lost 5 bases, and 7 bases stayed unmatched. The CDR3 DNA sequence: TGTGCCAGCTCACCGGTAGGGCTAGCGGACAATGAGCAGTTCTTC. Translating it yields CASSPVGLADNEQFF.

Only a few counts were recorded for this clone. CDR3 coding DNA: TGTGCCAGCAGTTCTCGCTACGAGCAGTACTTC. Translating it yields CASSSRYEQYF. The chain couples TRBV2 to TRBJ2-7; D is ambiguous. CDR3 length equals 11 residues. Germline V lookup: CDR1 SNHLY, CDR2 FYNNEI. The V and J ends lost 5 bases and 3 bases respectively, with 5 bases between them.

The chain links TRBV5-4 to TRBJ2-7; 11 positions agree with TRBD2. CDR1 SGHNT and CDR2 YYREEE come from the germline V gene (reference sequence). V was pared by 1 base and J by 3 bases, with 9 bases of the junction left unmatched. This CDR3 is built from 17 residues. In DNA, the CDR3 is TGTGCCAGCAGCTTGCCTTATAGCGGGGGGGACAACTACGAGCAGTACTTC. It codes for CASSLPYSGGDNYEQYF.

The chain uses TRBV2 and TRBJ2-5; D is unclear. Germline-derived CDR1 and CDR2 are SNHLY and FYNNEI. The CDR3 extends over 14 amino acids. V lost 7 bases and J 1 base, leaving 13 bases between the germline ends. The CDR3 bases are TGTGCCAGCAACCGACTTGATTCCCAAGAGACCCAGTACTTC. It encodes CASNRLDSQETQYF.

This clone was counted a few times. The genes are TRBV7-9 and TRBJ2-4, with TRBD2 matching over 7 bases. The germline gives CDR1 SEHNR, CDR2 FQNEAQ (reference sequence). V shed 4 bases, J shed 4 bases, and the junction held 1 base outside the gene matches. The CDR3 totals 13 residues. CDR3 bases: TGTGCCAGCAGCTCTAGCGGTAAAAACATTCAGTACTTC. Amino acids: CASSSSGKNIQYF.